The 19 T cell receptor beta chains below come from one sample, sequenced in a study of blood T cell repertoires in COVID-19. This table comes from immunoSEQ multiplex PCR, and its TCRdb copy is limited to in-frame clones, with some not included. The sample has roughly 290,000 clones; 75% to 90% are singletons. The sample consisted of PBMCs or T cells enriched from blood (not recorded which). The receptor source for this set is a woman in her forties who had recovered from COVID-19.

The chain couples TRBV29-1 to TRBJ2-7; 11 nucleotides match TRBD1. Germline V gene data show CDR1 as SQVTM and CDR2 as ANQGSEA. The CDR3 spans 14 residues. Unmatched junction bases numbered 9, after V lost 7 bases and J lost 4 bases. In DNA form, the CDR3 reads TGCAGCGCCGTCGGACAGGGGGCCTGGTACGAGCAGTACTTC. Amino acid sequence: CSAVGQGAWYEQYF.

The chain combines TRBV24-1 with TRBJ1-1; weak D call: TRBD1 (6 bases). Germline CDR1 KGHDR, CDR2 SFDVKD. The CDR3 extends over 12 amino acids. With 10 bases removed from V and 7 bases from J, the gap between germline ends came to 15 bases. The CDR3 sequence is CATTGTRVEAFF. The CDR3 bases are TGTGCCACGACCGGGACAAGAGTTGAAGCTTTCTTT.

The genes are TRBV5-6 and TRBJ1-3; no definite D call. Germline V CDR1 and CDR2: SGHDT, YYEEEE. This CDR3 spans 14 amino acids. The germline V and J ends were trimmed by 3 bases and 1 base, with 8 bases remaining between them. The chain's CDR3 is CASSSGFSGNTIYF. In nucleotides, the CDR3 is TGTGCCAGCAGCTCGGGGTTTTCTGGAAACACCATATATTTT.

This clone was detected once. The CDR3 spells CAISEQGAGEAFF. CDR3 bases: TGTGCCATCAGTGAACAGGGGGCCGGTGAAGCTTTCTTT. The chain is built from TRBV10-3 and TRBJ1-1; 9 positions agree with TRBD1. This CDR3 contains 13 residues. V dropped 3 bases and J dropped 7; count of bases not matched to a gene: 3. From germline, CDR1 is ENHRY and CDR2 SYGVKD.

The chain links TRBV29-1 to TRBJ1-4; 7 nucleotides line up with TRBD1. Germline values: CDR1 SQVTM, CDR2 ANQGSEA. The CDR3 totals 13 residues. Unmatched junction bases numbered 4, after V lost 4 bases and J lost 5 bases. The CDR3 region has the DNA TGCAGCGTTGCCCGGGACAGCAATGAAAAACTGTTTTTT. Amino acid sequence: CSVARDSNEKLFF.

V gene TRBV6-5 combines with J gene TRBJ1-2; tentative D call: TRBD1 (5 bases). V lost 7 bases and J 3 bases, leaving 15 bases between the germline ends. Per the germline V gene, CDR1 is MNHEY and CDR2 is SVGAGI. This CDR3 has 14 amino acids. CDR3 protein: CASKAGRVDYGYTF. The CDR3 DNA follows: TGTGCCAGCAAGGCCGGCAGGGTGGACTATGGCTACACCTTC.

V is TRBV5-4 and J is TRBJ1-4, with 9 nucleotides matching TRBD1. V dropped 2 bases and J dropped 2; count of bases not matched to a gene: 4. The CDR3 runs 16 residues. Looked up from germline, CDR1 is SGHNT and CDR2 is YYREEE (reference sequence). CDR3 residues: CASSFGTGRTNEKLFF. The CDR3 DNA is TGTGCCAGCAGCTTCGGGACAGGGAGGACTAATGAAAAACTGTTTTTT.

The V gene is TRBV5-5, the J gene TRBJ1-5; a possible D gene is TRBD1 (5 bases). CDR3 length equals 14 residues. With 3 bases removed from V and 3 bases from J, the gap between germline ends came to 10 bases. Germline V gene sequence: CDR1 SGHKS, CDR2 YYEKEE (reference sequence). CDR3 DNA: TGTGCCAGCAGCTCGAGCAGGGACAATCAGCCCCAGCATTTT. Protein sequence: CASSSSRDNQPQHF.

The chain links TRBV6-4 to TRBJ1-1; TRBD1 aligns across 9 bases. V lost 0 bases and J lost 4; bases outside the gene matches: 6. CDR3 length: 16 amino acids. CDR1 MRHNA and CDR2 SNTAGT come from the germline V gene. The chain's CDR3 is CASSDSTGGRGTEAFF. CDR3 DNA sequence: TGTGCCAGCAGTGACTCGACAGGGGGGCGAGGCACTGAAGCTTTCTTT.

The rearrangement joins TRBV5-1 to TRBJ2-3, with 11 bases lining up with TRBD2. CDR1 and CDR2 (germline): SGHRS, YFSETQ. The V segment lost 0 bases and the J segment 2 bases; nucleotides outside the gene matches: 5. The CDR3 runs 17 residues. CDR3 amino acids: CASSLGLAGGPTDTQYF. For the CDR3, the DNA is TGCGCCAGCAGCTTGGGGCTAGCGGGAGGACCCACAGATACGCAGTATTTT.

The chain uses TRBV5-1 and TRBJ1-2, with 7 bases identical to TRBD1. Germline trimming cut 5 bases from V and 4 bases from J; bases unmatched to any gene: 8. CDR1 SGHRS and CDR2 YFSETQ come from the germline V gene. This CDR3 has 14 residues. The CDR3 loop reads CASSFAGGTYGYTF. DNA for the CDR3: TGCGCCAGCAGTTTCGCAGGGGGGACCTATGGCTACACCTTC.

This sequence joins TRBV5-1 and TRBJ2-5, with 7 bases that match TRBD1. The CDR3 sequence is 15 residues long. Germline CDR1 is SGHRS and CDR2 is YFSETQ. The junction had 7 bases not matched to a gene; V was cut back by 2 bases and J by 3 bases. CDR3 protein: CASSLVGTVEETQYF. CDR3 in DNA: TGCGCCAGCAGCTTAGTCGGGACAGTCGAAGAGACCCAGTACTTC.

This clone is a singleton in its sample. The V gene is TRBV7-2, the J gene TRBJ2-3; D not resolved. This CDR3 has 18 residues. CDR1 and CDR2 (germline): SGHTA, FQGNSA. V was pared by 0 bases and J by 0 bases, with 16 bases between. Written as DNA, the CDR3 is TGTGCCAGCAGCTTAGCGCGTTCGGAGTATACTAGCACAGATACGCAGTATTTT. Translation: CASSLARSEYTSTDTQYF. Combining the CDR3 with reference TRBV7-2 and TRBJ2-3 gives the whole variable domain GAGVSQSPSNKVTEKGKDVELRCDPISGHTALYWYRQSLGQGLEFLIYFQGNSAPDKSGLPSDRFSAERTGGSVSTLTIQRTQQEDSAVYLCASSLARSEYTSTDTQYFGPGTRLTVL.

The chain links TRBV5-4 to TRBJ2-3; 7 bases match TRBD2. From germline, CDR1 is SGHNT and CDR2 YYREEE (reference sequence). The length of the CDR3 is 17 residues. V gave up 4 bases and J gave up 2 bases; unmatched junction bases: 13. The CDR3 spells CASSPGGSGSNTDTQYF. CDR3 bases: TGTGCCAGCAGCCCGGGCGGGAGTGGATCCAACACAGATACGCAGTATTTT.

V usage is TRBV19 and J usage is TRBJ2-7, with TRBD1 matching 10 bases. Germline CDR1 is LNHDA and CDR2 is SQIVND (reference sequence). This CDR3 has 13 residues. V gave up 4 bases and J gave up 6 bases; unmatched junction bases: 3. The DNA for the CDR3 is TGTGCCAGTAGTAGACAGGGGGCGGGCGAGCAGTACTTC. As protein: CASSRQGAGEQYF.

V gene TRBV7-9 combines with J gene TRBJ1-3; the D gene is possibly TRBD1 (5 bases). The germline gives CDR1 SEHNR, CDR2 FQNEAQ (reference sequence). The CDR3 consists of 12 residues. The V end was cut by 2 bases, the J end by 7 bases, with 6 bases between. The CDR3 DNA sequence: TGTGCCAGCAGCTTACAGGGTAACACCATATATTTT. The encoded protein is CASSLQGNTIYF.

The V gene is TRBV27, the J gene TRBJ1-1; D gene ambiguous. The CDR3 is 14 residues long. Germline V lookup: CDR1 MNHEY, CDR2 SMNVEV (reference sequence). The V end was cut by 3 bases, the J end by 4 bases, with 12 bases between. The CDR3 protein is CASSLGRGSTEAFF. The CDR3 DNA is TGTGCCAGCAGTTTGGGCCGCGGGAGCACTGAAGCTTTCTTT.

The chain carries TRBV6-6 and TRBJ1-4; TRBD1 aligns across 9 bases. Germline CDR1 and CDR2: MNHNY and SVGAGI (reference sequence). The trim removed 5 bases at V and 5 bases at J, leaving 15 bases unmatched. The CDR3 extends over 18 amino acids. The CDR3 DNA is TGTGCCAGCAGTCGCGAAGGGGTTTTAGGGACAGGGAATGAAAAACTGTTTTTT. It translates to CASSREGVLGTGNEKLFF.

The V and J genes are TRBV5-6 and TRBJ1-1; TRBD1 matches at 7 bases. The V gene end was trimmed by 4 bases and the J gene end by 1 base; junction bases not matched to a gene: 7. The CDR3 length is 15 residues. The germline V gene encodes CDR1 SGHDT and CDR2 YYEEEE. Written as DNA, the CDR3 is TGTGCCAGCAGCCAGAGACAGGGCCCGAACACTGAAGCTTTCTTT. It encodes CASSQRQGPNTEAFF.